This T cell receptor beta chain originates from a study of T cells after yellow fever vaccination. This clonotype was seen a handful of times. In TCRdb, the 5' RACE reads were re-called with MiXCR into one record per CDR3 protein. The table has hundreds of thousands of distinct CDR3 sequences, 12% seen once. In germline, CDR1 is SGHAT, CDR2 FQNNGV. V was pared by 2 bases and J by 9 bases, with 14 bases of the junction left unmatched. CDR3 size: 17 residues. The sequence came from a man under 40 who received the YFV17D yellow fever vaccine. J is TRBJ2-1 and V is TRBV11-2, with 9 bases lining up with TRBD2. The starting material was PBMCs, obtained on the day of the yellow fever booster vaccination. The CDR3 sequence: CASSLLSWGSGSGEQFF. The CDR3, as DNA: TGTGCCAGCAGCTTATTGTCTTGGGGTAGCGGGAGTGGTGAGCAGTTCTTC.